This TCR beta chain appears in the sequencing data of a study of regulatory T cells in long-lasting Graves disease. Time point indicated: persistent/refractory GD, antithyroid drugs over 5 years with positive TRAb. The authors made the TCR library using RNA they extracted from PBMCs. Into tubes containing EDTA, nine milliliters of peripheral blood were drawn. For TCR beta, libraries came from iRepertoire HTBI primers and Arm-PCR of CDR3 regions. TCRdb re-called the multiplex PCR reads through MiXCR, storing one row per CDR3 protein. The profile covers approximately 380,000 distinct CDR3 sequences, with more than 20% appearing a single time and less than 25% taken by the ten largest. In this sample, this clonotype turned up a few times. The sequence derives from a female donor with Graves disease. The sequences come from peripheral blood mononuclear cells (PBMCs), collected when the disease was refractory, from a patient treated with antithyroid drugs.

The CDR3 sequence is CATRRQGDNQPQHF. The CDR3 region has the DNA TGTGCCACCAGGCGACAGGGGGACAATCAGCCCCAGCATTTT. The chain recombines TRBV24-1 with TRBJ1-5; 9 bases are a match to TRBD1. V shed 7 bases and J 3 bases; nucleotides not matched to a gene: 3. The V gene's germline CDR1 is KGHDR and CDR2 SFDVKD. The CDR3 is made up of 14 amino acids.